The 28 T cell receptor beta chains below all came from one sample that was sequenced in a study of blood T cell repertoires in COVID-19. Profiling relied on immunoSEQ multiplex PCR, and the TCRdb table lists in-frame clones only, not all of them. The table has approximately 300,000 clones, more than 70% seen once; the top ten hold approximately 1.2%. Sequenced input: peripheral blood. These receptor sequences come from a woman aged 45 to 65 with acute or convalescent COVID-19.

The rearrangement uses TRBV5-4 and TRBJ2-5; maybe TRBD1 (5 bases). The CDR3 runs 14 residues. Per the germline V gene, CDR1 is SGHNT and CDR2 is YYREEE (reference sequence). V gave up 5 bases and J gave up 1 base, with 12 bases separating them. For the CDR3, the DNA is TGTGCCAGCAGGCCTCTTGGGGCCCAAGAGACCCAGTACTTC. Translating it yields CASRPLGAQETQYF.

The chain links TRBV19 to TRBJ1-4; the match to TRBD1 covers 8 bases. The germline CDR1 and CDR2 sequences are LNHDA and SQIVND (reference sequence). J lost 0 bases, V lost 7 bases, and 7 bases had no gene match. This CDR3 contains 16 residues. CDR3 residues: CASNDRGLATNEKLFF. The CDR3 DNA reads as TGTGCCAGTAACGACAGGGGACTTGCAACTAATGAAAAACTGTTTTTT.

The chain combines TRBV6-5 with TRBJ1-5; no clear D gene. V was trimmed by 5 bases and J by 0 bases, leaving 11 bases between them. The germline gives CDR1 MNHEY, CDR2 SVGAGI. The CDR3 sequence is 15 residues long. The CDR3, as DNA: TGTGCCAGCAGTCCGGTGAGTAATAGCAATCAGCCCCAGCATTTT. Amino acids: CASSPVSNSNQPQHF.

The rearrangement joins TRBV7-9 to TRBJ2-1; 7 nucleotides align to TRBD1. J lost 10 bases, V lost 5 bases, and 11 bases had no gene match. The CDR3 consists of 14 residues. Germline V gives CDR1 SEHNR, CDR2 FQNEAQ (reference sequence). As DNA, the CDR3 is TGTGCCAGCAGCCACGCGAGGGGGCATTCGGAGCAGTTCTTC. This encodes CASSHARGHSEQFF. Full variable domain (outside the CDR3, taken from reference TRBV7-9 and TRBJ2-1): DTGVSQNPRHKITKRGQNVTFRCDPISEHNRLYWYRQTLGQGPEFLTYFQNEAQLEKSRLLSDRFSAERPKGSFSTLEIQRTEQGDSAMYLCASSHARGHSEQFFGPGTRLTVL.

A single count supports this clone. CDR3 sequence: CAWSVGLLGGEQFF. The CDR3 nucleotides read TGTGCCTGGAGTGTAGGACTTCTAGGTGGTGAGCAGTTCTTC. The V gene is TRBV30, the J gene TRBJ2-1, with a weak D call TRBD2 (5 bases). Germline values: CDR1 GTSNPN, CDR2 SVGIG (reference sequence). The V end was cut by 0 bases, the J end by 9 bases, with 15 bases between. This CDR3 region has 14 residues.

The rearrangement uses TRBV19 and TRBJ2-4, with a weak D call TRBD2 (5 bases). CDR1 and CDR2 (germline): LNHDA, SQIVND (reference sequence). Trimming cost V 5 bases and J 5 bases, with 19 bases left between them. This CDR3 is 16 amino acids long. CDR3 in DNA: TGTGCCAGTAGTGCATCAGGAAGTTTGGAGGAAAACATTCAGTACTTC. It specifies CASSASGSLEENIQYF. Full variable domain (missing parts from reference TRBV19 and TRBJ2-4): DGGITQSPKYLFRKEGQNVTLSCEQNLNHDAMYWYRQDPGQGLRLIYYSQIVNDFQKGDIAEGYSVSREKKESFPLTVTSAQKNPTAFYLCASSASGSLEENIQYFGAGTRLSVL.

This chain connects TRBV27 to TRBJ1-2; the match to TRBD1 covers 9 bases. With 3 bases clipped from V and 5 bases from J, the junction kept 4 bases outside the gene matches. Looked up from germline, CDR1 is MNHEY and CDR2 is SMNVEV (reference sequence). The CDR3 has 14 residues. In DNA form, the CDR3 reads TGTGCCAGCAGTTTTTCCGGGACAGGGTATGGCTACACCTTC. Translation gives CASSFSGTGYGYTF.

This clone was observed once. The V gene is TRBV5-1, the J gene TRBJ2-3; maybe TRBD1 (5 bases). CDR1 is SGHRS, CDR2 YFSETQ, per germline. The CDR3 length is 15 residues. V was shortened by 2 bases and J by 0 bases, with 10 bases between the two germline ends. The CDR3 here is CASSLQVYSTDTQYF. The CDR3 nucleotides are TGCGCCAGCAGCTTACAGGTCTATAGCACAGATACGCAGTATTTT.

This clone was observed a single time. V and J are TRBV19 and TRBJ1-3; the D is unclear. The V end was cut by 4 bases, the J end by 3 bases, with 4 bases between. Germline V gene data show CDR1 as LNHDA and CDR2 as SQIVND (reference sequence). CDR3 size: 12 residues. CDR3 bases: TGTGCCAGTAGTACGGGTGGAAACACCATATATTTT. Translation: CASSTGGNTIYF.

The chain recombines TRBV5-1 with TRBJ2-1, with 7 bases fitting TRBD2. There are 17 residues in the CDR3. V lost 0 bases, J lost 7 bases, and 13 bases stayed unmatched. From germline, CDR1 is SGHRS and CDR2 YFSETQ. The CDR3 is CASSLAPGGEGRNEQFF. DNA for the CDR3: TGCGCCAGCAGCTTGGCCCCCGGCGGGGAGGGGAGGAATGAGCAGTTCTTC.

This rearrangement joins TRBV6-5 to TRBJ1-2; TRBD1 agrees at 7 bases. The CDR3 has 11 amino acids. V was clipped by 6 bases and J by 11 bases; unmatched bases: 6. CDR1 is MNHEY, CDR2 SVGAGI, per germline. The CDR3 DNA reads TGTGCCAGCAGGACAGGGTTTTGGTACACCTTC. Its translation is CASRTGFWYTF.

The chain joins TRBV19 to TRBJ2-3; 8 bases map to TRBD2. The CDR3 covers 14 residues. Germline loops: CDR1 LNHDA, CDR2 SQIVND (reference sequence). V lost 7 bases to trimming and J lost 2 bases; unmatched junction nucleotides: 5. DNA for the CDR3: TGTGCCAGTACCAGCGGGAGCCCCACAGATACGCAGTATTTT. Amino acids: CASTSGSPTDTQYF. Using reference TRBV19 and TRBJ2-3 for the parts outside the CDR3, the full variable domain is DGGITQSPKYLFRKEGQNVTLSCEQNLNHDAMYWYRQDPGQGLRLIYYSQIVNDFQKGDIAEGYSVSREKKESFPLTVTSAQKNPTAFYLCASTSGSPTDTQYFGPGTRLTVL.

The gene calls are TRBV18 and TRBJ1-5, with D tentatively TRBD1 (6 bases). The CDR3 totals 15 residues. CDR1 and CDR2 (germline): KGHSH, LQKENI. The V end was cut by 5 bases, the J end by 5 bases, with 16 bases between. The CDR3 reads CASSTSRDNHQPQHF. The CDR3 coding sequence is TGTGCCAGCTCAACGAGCCGGGACAATCATCAGCCCCAGCATTTT.

The chain recombines TRBV10-3 with TRBJ2-1; 10 nucleotides align to TRBD1. The length of the CDR3 is 15 residues. Per the germline V gene, CDR1 is ENHRY and CDR2 is SYGVKD. Trimming at V came to 4 bases and at J to 5 bases, leaving 5 bases not matched to a gene. This CDR3 is CAISGTGGFNNEQFF. Written as DNA, the CDR3 is TGTGCCATCAGTGGGACAGGGGGGTTTAACAATGAGCAGTTCTTC.

This sequence joins TRBV12-3 or TRBV12-4 and TRBJ2-5; no clear D gene. V lost 7 bases to trimming and J lost 5 bases, with 14 bases between them. This CDR3 region has 13 residues. The chain's CDR3 is CASTSRQDETQYF. Here the CDR3 DNA reads TGTGCCAGCACCTCCCGTCAGGATGAGACCCAGTACTTC.

A single count supports this clone. The rearrangement joins TRBV28 to TRBJ1-6, with a weak D call TRBD1 (5 bases). V lost 2 bases to trimming and J lost 7 bases, with 12 bases between them. The CDR3 loop spans 15 amino acids. Germline V gives CDR1 MDHEN, CDR2 SYDVKM. The CDR3 DNA is TGTGCCAGCAGTTTAAACGCAGGGAACAATTCACCCCTCCACTTT. Translating gives CASSLNAGNNSPLHF.

This clone was observed once. This chain links TRBV19 with TRBJ1-2, with D tentatively TRBD1 (6 bases). The CDR3 has 12 amino acids. The germline V gene encodes CDR1 LNHDA and CDR2 SQIVND (reference sequence). Trimming took 7 bases from V and 3 from J, leaving 9 bases between them. CDR3 protein: CASTRTDYGYTF. The CDR3 DNA reads TGTGCCAGTACCCGGACAGACTATGGCTACACCTTC.

This rearrangement joins TRBV5-1 to TRBJ1-1; TRBD1 might be the D (6 bases). Trimming pared 4 bases from V and 2 bases from J, leaving 12 bases between. The germline CDR1 and CDR2 sequences are SGHRS and YFSETQ. This CDR3 is 14 amino acids long. CDR3 sequence: CASSADSTNTEAFF. CDR3 DNA: TGCGCCAGCAGCGCGGACAGCACAAACACTGAAGCTTTCTTT.

This sequence joins TRBV18 and TRBJ2-7; possible D gene TRBD2, 7 bases. V lost 3 bases, J lost 1 base, and 16 bases lay in between. The V gene's germline CDR1 is KGHSH and CDR2 LQKENI. The CDR3 is 16 amino acids. CDR3 in amino acids: CASSPLGGAGSYEQYF. As DNA, the CDR3 is TGTGCCAGCTCACCCCTAGGGGGGGCTGGGTCCTACGAGCAGTACTTC.

J is TRBJ2-2 and V is TRBV6-1, with 7 bases identical to TRBD2. Unmatched junction bases numbered 13, after V lost 4 bases and J lost 8 bases. CDR1 is MNHNS and CDR2 is SASEGT in the germline V gene. The CDR3 has 16 residues. This CDR3 reads CASSGPGGGSPGELFF. Here the CDR3 DNA reads TGTGCCAGCAGTGGGCCGGGGGGAGGATCCCCTGGGGAGCTGTTTTTT.

V and J are TRBV6-1 and TRBJ1-2, with TRBD1 identical over 10 bases. Germline CDR1 MNHNS, CDR2 SASEGT. Trimming at V came to 2 bases and at J to 4 bases, leaving 4 bases not matched to a gene. This CDR3 has 15 residues. CDR3 amino acids: CASSELRDRGYGYTF. Written as DNA, the CDR3 is TGTGCCAGCAGTGAATTAAGGGACAGGGGCTATGGCTACACCTTC.

This clone is a singleton in its sample. The rearrangement joins TRBV23-1 to TRBJ1-6; possible D gene TRBD1, 5 bases. TRBV23-1 is known as an ORF, though its function is uncertain. The length of the CDR3 is 16 residues. With 0 bases removed from V and 6 bases from J, the gap between germline ends came to 12 bases. The CDR3 loop reads CASSQSIAGCNSPLHF. As DNA, the CDR3 is TGCGCCAGCAGTCAATCGATAGCAGGGTGTAATTCACCCCTCCACTTT.

The rearrangement uses TRBV11-3 and TRBJ1-4, with 7 bases lining up with TRBD1. The germline CDR1 and CDR2 sequences are SGHNT and YENEEA. The V gene end was trimmed by 2 bases and the J gene end by 4 bases; junction bases not matched to a gene: 4. This CDR3 is built from 15 residues. This CDR3 reads CASSLRGQSNEKLFF. Here the CDR3 DNA reads TGTGCCAGCAGCTTAAGGGGGCAGAGTAATGAAAAACTGTTTTTT. Variable domain in full (rest from reference TRBV11-3 and TRBJ1-4): EAGVVQSPRYKIIEKKQPVAFWCNPISGHNTLYWYLQNLGQGPELLIRYENEEAVDDSQLPKDRFSAERLKGVDSTLKIQPAELGDSAVYLCASSLRGQSNEKLFFGSGTQLSVL.

The CDR3 nucleotides are TGTGCCAGCAGTGCGCCTAGCAATCAGCCCCAGCATTTT. Translated: CASSAPSNQPQHF. The chain uses TRBV6-6 and TRBJ1-5; D ambiguous. Germline V CDR1 and CDR2: MNHNY, SVGAGI (reference sequence). V was clipped by 5 bases and J by 0 bases, with 5 bases between them. This CDR3 has 13 amino acids.

The chain combines TRBV29-1 with TRBJ1-1, with no clear D. Trimming shortened V by 4 bases and J by 2 bases, and 29 bases separated the two germline ends. CDR1 is SQVTM, CDR2 ANQGSEA, per germline. The CDR3 has 19 residues. The CDR3 region has the DNA TGCAGCGTTGCCCGAAGAGGGAGCGAGGTGGGGAGGTTTAACACTGAAGCTTTCTTT. It specifies CSVARRGSEVGRFNTEAFF. Full variable domain (missing parts from reference TRBV29-1 and TRBJ1-1): SAVISQKPSRDICQRGTSLTIQCQVDSQVTMMFWYRQQPGQSLTLIATANQGSEATYESGFVIDKFPISRPNLTFSTLTVSNMSPEDSSIYLCSVARRGSEVGRFNTEAFFGQGTRLTVV.

The chain is built from TRBV7-2 and TRBJ2-6; possibly TRBD2 for D (6 bases). Trimming shortened V by 5 bases and J by 0 bases, and 11 bases separated the two germline ends. The V gene's germline CDR1 is SGHTA and CDR2 FQGNSA. The CDR3 sequence is 16 residues long. CDR3 in DNA: TGTGCCAGCAGCCTGGCGGGGCTCTCTGGGGCCAACGTCCTGACTTTC. Translated: CASSLAGLSGANVLTF.

The chain recombines TRBV9 with TRBJ1-4; a weak D match, TRBD1 (5 bases). Trimming cost V 4 bases and J 4 bases, with 11 bases left between them. This CDR3 is built from 14 residues. Germline V gene sequence: CDR1 SGDLS, CDR2 YYNGEE. The chain's CDR3 is CASSRGGDNEKLFF. DNA for the CDR3: TGTGCCAGCAGCAGGGGAGGTGATAATGAAAAACTGTTTTTT.

CDR3 region: CASSLVTGGVTEAFF. As DNA, the CDR3 is TGTGCCAGCAGCTTAGTGACAGGGGGAGTAACTGAAGCTTTCTTT. The V gene is TRBV7-2, the J gene TRBJ1-1; 9 bases match TRBD1. The CDR3 has 15 amino acids. Germline V CDR1 and CDR2: SGHTA, FQGNSA. The V gene end was trimmed by 1 base and the J gene end by 5 bases; junction bases not matched to a gene: 5.